The present entry profiles one T cell receptor (beta chain) with its context. With V trimmed by 4 bases and J by 2 bases, 2 bases remained unmatched. The CDR3 is made up of 14 amino acids. Germline assignment: CDR1 SGDLS and CDR2 YYNGEE. Per the original data handling: From reference gene primer amplification, estimates of nucleated cell counts were derived. The table came from immunoSEQ multiplex PCR; TCRdb's copy has only in-frame clones and leaves some out. V and J calls and clone size are copied from that table; D and trimming were computed from the DNA. The sample has 200,000 to 250,000 clones, approximately 84% seen once. The sample belongs to a study of blood T cell repertoires in COVID-19. Study overall: Spain, Italy and the United States supplied samples that represented acute and convalescent COVID-19. PBMCs, B-cell-depleted T cells, or T cells were the source of the cDNA or gDNA that made up the material.

The clonotype was recovered from a woman of 80 years or more with acute or convalescent COVID-19. The rearrangement links TRBV9 to TRBJ1-4, with TRBD1 matching over 7 bases. The sequenced sample was peripheral blood. The CDR3: CASSSQGTNEKLFF. Written as DNA, the CDR3 is TGTGCCAGCAGCTCACAGGGGACTAATGAAAAACTGTTTTTT.